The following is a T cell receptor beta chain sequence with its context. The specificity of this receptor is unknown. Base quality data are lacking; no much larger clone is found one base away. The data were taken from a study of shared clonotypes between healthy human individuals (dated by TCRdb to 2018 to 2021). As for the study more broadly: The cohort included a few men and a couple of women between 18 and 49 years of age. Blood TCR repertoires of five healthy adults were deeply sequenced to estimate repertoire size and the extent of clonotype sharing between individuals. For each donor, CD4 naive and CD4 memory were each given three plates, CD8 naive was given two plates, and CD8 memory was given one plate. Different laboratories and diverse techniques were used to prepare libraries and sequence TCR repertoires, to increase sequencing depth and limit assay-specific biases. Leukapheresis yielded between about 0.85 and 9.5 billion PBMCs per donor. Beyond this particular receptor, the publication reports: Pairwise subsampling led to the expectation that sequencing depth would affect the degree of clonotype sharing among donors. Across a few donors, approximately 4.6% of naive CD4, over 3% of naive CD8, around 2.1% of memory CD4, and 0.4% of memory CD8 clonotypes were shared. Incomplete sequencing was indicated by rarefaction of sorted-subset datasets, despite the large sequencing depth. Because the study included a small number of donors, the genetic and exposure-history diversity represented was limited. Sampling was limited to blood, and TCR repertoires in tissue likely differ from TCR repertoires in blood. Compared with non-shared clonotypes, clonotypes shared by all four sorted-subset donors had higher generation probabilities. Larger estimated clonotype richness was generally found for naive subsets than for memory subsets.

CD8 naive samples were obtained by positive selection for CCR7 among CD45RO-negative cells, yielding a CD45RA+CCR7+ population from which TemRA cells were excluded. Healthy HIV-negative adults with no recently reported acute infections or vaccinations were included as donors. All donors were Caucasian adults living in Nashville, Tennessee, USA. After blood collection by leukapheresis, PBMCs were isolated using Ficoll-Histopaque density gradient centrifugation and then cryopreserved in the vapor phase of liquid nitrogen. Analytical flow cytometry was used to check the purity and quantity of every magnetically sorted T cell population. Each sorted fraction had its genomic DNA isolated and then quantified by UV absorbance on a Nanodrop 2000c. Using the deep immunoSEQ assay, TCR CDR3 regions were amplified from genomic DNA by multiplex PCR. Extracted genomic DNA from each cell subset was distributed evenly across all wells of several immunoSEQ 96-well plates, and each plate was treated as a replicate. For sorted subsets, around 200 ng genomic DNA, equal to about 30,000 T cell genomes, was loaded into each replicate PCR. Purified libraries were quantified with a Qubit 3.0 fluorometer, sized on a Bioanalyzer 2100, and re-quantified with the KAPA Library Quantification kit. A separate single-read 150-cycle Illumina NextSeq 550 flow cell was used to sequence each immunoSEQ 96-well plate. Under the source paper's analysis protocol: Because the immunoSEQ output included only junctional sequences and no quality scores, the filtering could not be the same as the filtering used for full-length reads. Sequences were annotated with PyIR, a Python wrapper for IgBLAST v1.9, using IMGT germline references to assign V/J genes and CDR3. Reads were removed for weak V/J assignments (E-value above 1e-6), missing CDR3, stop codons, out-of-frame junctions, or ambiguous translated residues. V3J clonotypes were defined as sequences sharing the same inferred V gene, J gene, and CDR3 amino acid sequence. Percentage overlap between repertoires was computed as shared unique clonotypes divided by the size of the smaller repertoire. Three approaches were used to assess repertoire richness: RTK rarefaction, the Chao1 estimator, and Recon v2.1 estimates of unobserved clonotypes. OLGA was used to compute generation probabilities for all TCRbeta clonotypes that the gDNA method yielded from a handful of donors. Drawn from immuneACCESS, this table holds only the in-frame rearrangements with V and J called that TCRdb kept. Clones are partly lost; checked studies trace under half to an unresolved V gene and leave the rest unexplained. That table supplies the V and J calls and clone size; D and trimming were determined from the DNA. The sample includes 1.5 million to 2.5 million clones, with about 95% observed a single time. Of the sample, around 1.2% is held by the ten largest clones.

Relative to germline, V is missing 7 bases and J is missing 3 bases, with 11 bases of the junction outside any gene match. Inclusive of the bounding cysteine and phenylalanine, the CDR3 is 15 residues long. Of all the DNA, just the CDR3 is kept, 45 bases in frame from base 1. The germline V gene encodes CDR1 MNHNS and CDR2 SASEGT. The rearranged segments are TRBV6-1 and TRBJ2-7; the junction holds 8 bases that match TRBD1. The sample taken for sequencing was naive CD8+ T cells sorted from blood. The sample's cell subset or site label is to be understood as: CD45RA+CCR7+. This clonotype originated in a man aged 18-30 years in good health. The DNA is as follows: TGTGCCAGCAACCCCGACCAGGGGGCCTACTACGAGCAGTACTTC. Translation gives CASNPDQGAYYEQYF.